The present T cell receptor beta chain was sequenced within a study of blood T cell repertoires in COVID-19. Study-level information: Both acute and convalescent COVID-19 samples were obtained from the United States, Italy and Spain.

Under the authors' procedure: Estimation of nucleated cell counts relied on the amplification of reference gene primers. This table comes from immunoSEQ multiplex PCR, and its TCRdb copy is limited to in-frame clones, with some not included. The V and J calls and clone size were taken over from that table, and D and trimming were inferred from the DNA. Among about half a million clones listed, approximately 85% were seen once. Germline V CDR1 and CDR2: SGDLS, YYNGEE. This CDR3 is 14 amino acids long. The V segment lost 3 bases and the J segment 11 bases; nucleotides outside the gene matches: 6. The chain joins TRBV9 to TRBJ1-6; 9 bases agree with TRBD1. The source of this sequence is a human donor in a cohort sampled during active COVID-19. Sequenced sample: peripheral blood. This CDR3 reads CASSDGQGRTPLHF. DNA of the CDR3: TGTGCCAGCAGCGACGGACAGGGGCGGACACCCCTCCACTTT.